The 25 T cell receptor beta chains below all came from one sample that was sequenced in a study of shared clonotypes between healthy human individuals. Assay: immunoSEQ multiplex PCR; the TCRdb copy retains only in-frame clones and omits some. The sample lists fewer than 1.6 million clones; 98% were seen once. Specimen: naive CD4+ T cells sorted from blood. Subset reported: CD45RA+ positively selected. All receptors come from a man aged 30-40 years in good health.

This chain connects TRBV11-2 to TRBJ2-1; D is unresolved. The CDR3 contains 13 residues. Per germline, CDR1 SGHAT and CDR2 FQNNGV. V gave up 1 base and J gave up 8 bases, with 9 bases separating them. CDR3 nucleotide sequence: TGTGCCAGCAGCTTAGTAAGGTCTCATGAGCAGTTCTTC. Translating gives CASSLVRSHEQFF.

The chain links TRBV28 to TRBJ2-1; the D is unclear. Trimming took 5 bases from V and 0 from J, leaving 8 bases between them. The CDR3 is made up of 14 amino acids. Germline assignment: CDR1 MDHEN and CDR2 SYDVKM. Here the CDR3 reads CASSGVLSYNEQFF. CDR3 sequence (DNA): TGTGCCAGCAGTGGGGTGCTCTCCTACAATGAGCAGTTCTTC.

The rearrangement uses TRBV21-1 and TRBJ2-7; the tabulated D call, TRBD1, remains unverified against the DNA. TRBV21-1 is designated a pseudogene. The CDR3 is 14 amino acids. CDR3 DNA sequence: TGTGCCAGCAGCAAAGTTAGGACAGGGTACGAGCAGTACTTC. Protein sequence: CASSKVRTGYEQYF.

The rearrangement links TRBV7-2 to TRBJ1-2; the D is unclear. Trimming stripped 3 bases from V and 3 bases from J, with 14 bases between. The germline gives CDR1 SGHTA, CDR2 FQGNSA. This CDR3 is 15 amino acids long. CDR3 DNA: TGTGCCAGCAGCTTCAACGGGGTTGGCGACTATGGCTACACCTTC. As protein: CASSFNGVGDYGYTF.

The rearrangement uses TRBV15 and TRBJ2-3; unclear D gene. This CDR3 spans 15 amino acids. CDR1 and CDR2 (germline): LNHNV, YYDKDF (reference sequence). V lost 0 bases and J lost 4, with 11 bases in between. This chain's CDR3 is CATSRDWSRPDTQYF. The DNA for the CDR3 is TGTGCCACCAGCAGAGATTGGTCACGGCCAGATACGCAGTATTTT.

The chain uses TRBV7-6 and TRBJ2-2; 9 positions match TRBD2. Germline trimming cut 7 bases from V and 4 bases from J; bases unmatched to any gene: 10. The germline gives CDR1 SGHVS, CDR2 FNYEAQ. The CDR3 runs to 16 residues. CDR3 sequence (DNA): TGTGCCAGCACATTAGCGGGAGCCTGGGGCACCGGGGAGCTGTTTTTT. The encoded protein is CASTLAGAWGTGELFF.

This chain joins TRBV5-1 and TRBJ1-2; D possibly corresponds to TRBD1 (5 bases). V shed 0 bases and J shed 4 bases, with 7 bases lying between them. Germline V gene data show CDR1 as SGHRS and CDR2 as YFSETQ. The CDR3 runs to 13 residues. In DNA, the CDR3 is TGCGCCAGCAGCTTGGCGGGGGGCTATGGCTACACCTTC. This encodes CASSLAGGYGYTF.

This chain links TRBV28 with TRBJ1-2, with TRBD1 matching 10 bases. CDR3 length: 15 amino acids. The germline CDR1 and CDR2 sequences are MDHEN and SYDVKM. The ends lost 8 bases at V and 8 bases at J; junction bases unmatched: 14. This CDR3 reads CASWVRDRGSQGYTF. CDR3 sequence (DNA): TGTGCCAGCTGGGTCCGGGACAGGGGTAGTCAAGGCTACACCTTC.

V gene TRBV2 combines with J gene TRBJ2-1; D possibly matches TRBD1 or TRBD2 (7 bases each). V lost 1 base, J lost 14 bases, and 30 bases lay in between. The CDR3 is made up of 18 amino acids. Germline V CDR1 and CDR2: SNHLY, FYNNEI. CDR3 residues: CASSEVGRDNAAGTGEFF. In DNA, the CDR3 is TGTGCCAGCAGTGAAGTCGGCAGGGATAACGCAGCGGGAACAGGGGAGTTCTTC.

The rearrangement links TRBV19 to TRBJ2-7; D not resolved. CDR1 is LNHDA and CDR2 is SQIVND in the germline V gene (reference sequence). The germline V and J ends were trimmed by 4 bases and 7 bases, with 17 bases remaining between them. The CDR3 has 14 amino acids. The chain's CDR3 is CASSSWTIPLEQYF. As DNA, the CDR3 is TGTGCCAGTAGTAGTTGGACGATACCCTTAGAGCAGTACTTC.

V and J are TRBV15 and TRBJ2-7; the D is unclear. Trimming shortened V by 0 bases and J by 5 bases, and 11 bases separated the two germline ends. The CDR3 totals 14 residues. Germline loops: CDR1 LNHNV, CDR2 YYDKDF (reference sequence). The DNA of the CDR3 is TGTGCCACCAGCAGAGAGGGTAGGATCAACGAGCAGTACTTC. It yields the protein CATSREGRINEQYF. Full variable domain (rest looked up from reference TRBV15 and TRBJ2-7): DAMVIQNPRYQVTQFGKPVTLSCSQTLNHNVMYWYQQKSSQAPKLLFHYYDKDFNNEADTPDNFQSRRPNTSFCFLDIRSPGLGDTAMYLCATSREGRINEQYFGPGTRLTVT.

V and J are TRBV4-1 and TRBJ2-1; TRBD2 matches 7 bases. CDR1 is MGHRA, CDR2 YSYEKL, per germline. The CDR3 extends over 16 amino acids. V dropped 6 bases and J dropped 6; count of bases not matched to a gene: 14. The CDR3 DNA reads TGCGCCAGCAGTCAAAGGCGGGAGTTCCTGCTCAATGAGCAGTTCTTC. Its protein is CASSQRREFLLNEQFF.

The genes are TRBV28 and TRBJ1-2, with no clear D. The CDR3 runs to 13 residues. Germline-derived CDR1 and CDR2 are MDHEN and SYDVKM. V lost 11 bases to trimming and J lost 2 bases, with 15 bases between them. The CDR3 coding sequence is TGTGCCTCAGCAGACGGACCAAACTATGGCTACACCTTC. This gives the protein CASADGPNYGYTF.

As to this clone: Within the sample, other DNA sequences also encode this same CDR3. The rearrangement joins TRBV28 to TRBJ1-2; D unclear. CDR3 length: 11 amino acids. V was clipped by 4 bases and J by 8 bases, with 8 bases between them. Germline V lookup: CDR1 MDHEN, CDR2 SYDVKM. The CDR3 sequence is CASSSPSGYTF. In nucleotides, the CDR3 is TGTGCCAGCAGTTCCCCCAGCGGCTACACCTTC.

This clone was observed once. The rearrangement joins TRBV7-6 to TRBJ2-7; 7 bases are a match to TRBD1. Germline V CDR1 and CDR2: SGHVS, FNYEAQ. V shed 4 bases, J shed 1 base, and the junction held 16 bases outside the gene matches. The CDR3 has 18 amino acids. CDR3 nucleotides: TGTGCCAGCAGCTCCCCCACGAGGGGACAGAGGTCTTCCTACGAGCAGTACTTC. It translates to CASSSPTRGQRSSYEQYF.

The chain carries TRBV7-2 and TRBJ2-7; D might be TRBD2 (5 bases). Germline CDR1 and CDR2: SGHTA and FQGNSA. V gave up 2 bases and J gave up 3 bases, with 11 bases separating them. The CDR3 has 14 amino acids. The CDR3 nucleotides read TGTGCCAGCAGCTTATCAACGGGATTCTACGAGCAGTACTTC. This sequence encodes CASSLSTGFYEQYF.

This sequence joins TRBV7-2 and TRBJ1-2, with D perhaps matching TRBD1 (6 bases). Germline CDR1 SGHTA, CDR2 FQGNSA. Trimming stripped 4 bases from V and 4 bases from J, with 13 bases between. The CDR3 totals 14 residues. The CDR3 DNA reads TGTGCCAGCAGCTCAAACAGGGTTAGCTATGGCTACACCTTC. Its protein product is CASSSNRVSYGYTF.

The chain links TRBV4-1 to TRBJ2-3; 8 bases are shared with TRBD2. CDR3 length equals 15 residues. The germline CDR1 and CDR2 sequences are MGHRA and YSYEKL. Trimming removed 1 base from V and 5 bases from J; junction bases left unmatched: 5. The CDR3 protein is CASSQVAGGGDTQYF. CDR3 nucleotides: TGCGCCAGCAGCCAAGTTGCGGGAGGAGGAGATACGCAGTATTTT.

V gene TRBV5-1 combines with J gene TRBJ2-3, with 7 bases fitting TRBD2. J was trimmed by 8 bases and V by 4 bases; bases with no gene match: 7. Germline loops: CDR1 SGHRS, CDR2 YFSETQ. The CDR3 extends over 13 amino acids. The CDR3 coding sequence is TGCGCCAGCAGCCCGGGCGGGGGAAGTACGCAGTATTTT. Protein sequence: CASSPGGGSTQYF.

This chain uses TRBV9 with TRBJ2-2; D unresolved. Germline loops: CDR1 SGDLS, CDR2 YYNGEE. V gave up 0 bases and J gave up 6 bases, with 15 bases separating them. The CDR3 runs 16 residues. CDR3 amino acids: CASSVALSWESGELFF. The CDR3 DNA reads TGTGCCAGCAGCGTAGCACTTTCTTGGGAATCCGGGGAGCTGTTTTTT. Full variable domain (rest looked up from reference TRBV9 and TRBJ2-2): DSGVTQTPKHLITATGQRVTLRCSPRSGDLSVYWYQQSLDQGLQFLIQYYNGEERAKGNILERFSAQQFPDLHSELNLSSLELGDSALYFCASSVALSWESGELFFGEGSRLTVL.

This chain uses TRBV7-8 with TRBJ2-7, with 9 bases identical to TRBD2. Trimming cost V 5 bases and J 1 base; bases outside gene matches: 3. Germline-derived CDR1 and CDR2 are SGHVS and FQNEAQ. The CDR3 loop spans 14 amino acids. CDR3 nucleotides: TGTGCCAGCAGCCGGGGACTAGCTTCCTACGAGCAGTACTTC. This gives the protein CASSRGLASYEQYF.

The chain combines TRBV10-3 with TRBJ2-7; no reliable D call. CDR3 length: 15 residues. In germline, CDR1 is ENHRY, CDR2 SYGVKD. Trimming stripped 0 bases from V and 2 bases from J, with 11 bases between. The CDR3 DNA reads TGTGCCATCAGTGAGTCGAGGAGTGGCACCTACGAGCAGTACTTC. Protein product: CAISESRSGTYEQYF.

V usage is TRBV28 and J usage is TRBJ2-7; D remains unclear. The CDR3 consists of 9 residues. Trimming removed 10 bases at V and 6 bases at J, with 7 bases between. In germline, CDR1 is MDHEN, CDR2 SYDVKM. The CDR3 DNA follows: TGTGCCAAAGGTAGCGAGCAGTACTTC. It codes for CAKGSEQYF.

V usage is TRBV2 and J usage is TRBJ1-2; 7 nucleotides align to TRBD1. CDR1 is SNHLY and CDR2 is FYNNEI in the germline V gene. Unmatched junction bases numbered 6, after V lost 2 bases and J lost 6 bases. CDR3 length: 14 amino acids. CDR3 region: CASSESRGVDGYTF. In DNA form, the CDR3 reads TGTGCCAGCAGTGAATCCAGGGGGGTTGATGGCTACACCTTC.

The CDR3 nucleotides are TGTGCCAGCAGTTACTCGAGACAGCCCTCGGGTGAAGCTTTCTTT. It specifies CASSYSRQPSGEAFF. This chain connects TRBV6-5 to TRBJ1-1; D possibly corresponds to TRBD1 (5 bases). The germline CDR1 and CDR2 sequences are MNHEY and SVGAGI. Trimming cost V 0 bases and J 7 bases, with 15 bases left between them. The CDR3 has 15 amino acids.